Each of the 13 T cell receptor beta chains below was sequenced from the same sample in a study of T-cell reconstitution after alpha-beta-depleted transplantation in children. Unique molecular identifiers were incorporated during preparation of the TCRbeta library. TCRdb itself ran the PCR reads through MiXCR, one entry per CDR3 protein. The table includes about 540,000 distinct CDR3 sequences, approximately 20% detected once. The starting material was PBMCs from the stem cell graft donor, obtained from the stem cell graft. These TCRs come from a human donor who donated a stem cell graft to a child with acute lymphoblastic leukemia.

The V and J genes are TRBV10-3 and TRBJ2-3; 12 bases are a match to TRBD2. V lost 4 bases, J lost 4 bases, and 12 bases stayed unmatched. Germline V gene data show CDR1 as ENHRY and CDR2 as SYGVKD. The CDR3 runs to 18 residues. CDR3 loop: CAISALAGGLMGPDTQYF. DNA for the CDR3: TGTGCCATCAGTGCGCTAGCGGGAGGGTTGATGGGGCCAGATACGCAGTATTTT.

The CDR3 region is CASSSFGPEAFF. The CDR3 nucleotides read TGTGCCAGCAGCTCCTTTGGGCCTGAAGCTTTCTTT. This rearrangement joins TRBV7-9 to TRBJ1-1; D remains ambiguous. Germline V gene data show CDR1 as SEHNR and CDR2 as FQNEAQ (reference sequence). V dropped 4 bases and J dropped 6 bases, with 9 bases sitting between them. This CDR3 has 12 amino acids.

The chain employs TRBV3-1 and TRBJ2-7; 11 bases are shared with TRBD2. CDR1 and CDR2 (germline): LGHDT, YNNKEL (reference sequence). After removal of 4 bases from V and 5 bases from J, the junction contained 7 bases not matched to a gene. This CDR3 comprises 15 residues. The chain's CDR3 is CASSPGLAGPHEQYF. CDR3 DNA sequence: TGTGCCAGCAGCCCTGGACTAGCGGGCCCCCACGAGCAGTACTTC.

The genes are TRBV5-6 and TRBJ1-5; 7 nucleotides align to TRBD1. The V and J ends lost 6 bases and 5 bases, in that order; junction bases with no gene match: 17. The CDR3 extends over 17 amino acids. CDR1 SGHDT and CDR2 YYEEEE come from the germline V gene. CDR3 nucleotide sequence: TGTGCCAGCACCACCGGGGGAGGGGGCGTGTTAGATCAGCCCCAGCATTTT. Protein product: CASTTGGGGVLDQPQHF. Full variable domain (rest looked up from reference TRBV5-6 and TRBJ1-5): DAGVTQSPTHLIKTRGQQVTLRCSPKSGHDTVSWYQQALGQGPQFIFQYYEEEERQRGNFPDRFSGHQFPNYSSELNVNALLLGDSALYLCASTTGGGGVLDQPQHFGDGTRLSIL.

This clonotype appeared a few times. The chain carries TRBV29-1 and TRBJ1-1, with 10 bases fitting TRBD1. The CDR3 runs 15 residues. With 5 bases clipped from V and 0 bases from J, the junction kept 6 bases outside the gene matches. The V gene's germline CDR1 is SQVTM and CDR2 ANQGSEA. CDR3 sequence reads: CSVRGTGVVNTEAFF. In DNA, the CDR3 is TGCAGCGTTAGGGGGACAGGGGTTGTGAACACTGAAGCTTTCTTT.

This chain links TRBV29-1 with TRBJ1-1; no definite D call. This CDR3 is built from 13 residues. With 7 bases removed from V and 0 bases from J, the gap between germline ends came to 12 bases. Per germline, CDR1 SQVTM and CDR2 ANQGSEA. The CDR3 nucleotides read TGCAGCGCCTCGCGAGCGATGAACACTGAAGCTTTCTTT. Amino acid sequence: CSASRAMNTEAFF.

This clonotype turned up a few times. The gene calls are TRBV12-3 or TRBV12-4 and TRBJ2-6; 7 positions agree with TRBD1. There are 15 residues in the CDR3. Trimming cost V 6 bases and J 8 bases; bases outside gene matches: 10. Here the CDR3 reads CASSIQPGQSNVLTF. CDR3 DNA: TGTGCCAGCAGCATACAACCGGGACAGTCCAACGTCCTGACTTTC.

This clonotype was counted only a few times. V gene TRBV27 combines with J gene TRBJ1-2; D gene unclear. The germline CDR1 and CDR2 sequences are MNHEY and SMNVEV (reference sequence). The CDR3 loop spans 16 amino acids. Trimming cost V 5 bases and J 4 bases, with 20 bases left between them. CDR3 in DNA: TGTGCCAGCAGTCCCCAGCTCCGGGCTCCGATCTATGGCTACACCTTC. This sequence encodes CASSPQLRAPIYGYTF.

This clonotype was detected only once. The CDR3 DNA reads TGCGCCAGCAGCTCGAGGTCCACTAGCGGGAGTGGTGAGACCCAGTACTTC. Translated: CASSSRSTSGSGETQYF. The chain has TRBV5-1 and TRBJ2-5, with 11 nucleotides matching TRBD2. J lost 5 bases, V lost 3 bases, and 12 bases had no gene match. The CDR3 has 17 amino acids. CDR1 and CDR2 from the germline V gene are SGHRS and YFSETQ. Together with reference TRBV5-1 and TRBJ2-5, the CDR3 gives the full variable domain: KAGVTQTPRYLIKTRGQQVTLSCSPISGHRSVSWYQQTPGQGLQFLFEYFSETQRNKGNFPGRFSGRQFSNSRSEMNVSTLELGDSALYLCASSSRSTSGSGETQYFGPGTRLLVL.

The table lists this clonotype with a few counts. This chain uses TRBV27 with TRBJ2-7, with D perhaps being TRBD1 or TRBD2 (5 bases each). V lost 6 bases and J 3 bases, leaving 12 bases between the germline ends. CDR1 MNHEY and CDR2 SMNVEV come from the germline V gene (reference sequence). CDR3 length equals 13 residues. The CDR3 sequence: CASSGADNYEQYF. The CDR3 nucleotides are TGTGCCAGCAGCGGGGCCGATAACTACGAGCAGTACTTC.

This rearrangement joins TRBV29-1 to TRBJ2-1; TRBD1 might be the D (6 bases). The CDR3 runs to 17 residues. Germline CDR1 reads SQVTM; CDR2 reads ANQGSEA. V dropped 1 base and J dropped 1 base, with 17 bases sitting between them. CDR3 loop: CSVEGVDRPPSYNEQFF. The CDR3 bases are TGCAGCGTTGAAGGGGTAGACAGGCCCCCTTCCTACAATGAGCAGTTCTTC.

This clonotype was observed a few times. CDR3 coding DNA: TGCGCCAGCAGCTTGCGGGGGAACTACGAGCAGTACTTC. Protein: CASSLRGNYEQYF. The V gene is TRBV5-1, the J gene TRBJ2-7; D may be TRBD2 (6 bases). Germline V lookup: CDR1 SGHRS, CDR2 YFSETQ. This CDR3 comprises 13 residues. Trimming removed 1 base at V and 3 bases at J, with 8 bases between.

The rearrangement links TRBV18 to TRBJ2-1; unclear D gene. Looked up from germline, CDR1 is KGHSH and CDR2 is LQKENI. CDR3 length: 12 residues. Between the trimmed V and J ends, which lost 0 bases and 6 bases, there was a span of 3 bases. The CDR3 DNA reads as TGTGCCAGCTCACCACCGCCCAATGAGCAGTTCTTC. This sequence encodes CASSPPPNEQFF.